A single sample is the source of the 27 T cell receptor beta chains below, sequenced in a study of CD8 T cells in Susac syndrome. The RNA input was about 0.45 to 1 ug, and it was reverse transcribed with random hexamers. TCRdb re-analysed the immunoSEQ multiplex PCR reads in MiXCR, keeping a single row per CDR3 protein. Of 400,000 to 550,000 distinct CDR3 sequences listed, about 85% were seen once; the top ten hold roughly 0.11%. Sequenced input: CD8+ T cells from PBMCs. The receptors here all came from a human donor with multiple sclerosis.

The DNA for the CDR3 is TGTGCCAGCAGAGGGACAGGGGGAGCTGAAAAACTGTTTTTT. It is translated as CASRGTGGAEKLFF. The genes are TRBV27 and TRBJ1-4; TRBD1 matches at 11 bases. The CDR3 consists of 14 residues. V was clipped by 6 bases and J by 7 bases; unmatched bases: 4. Germline V gene data show CDR1 as MNHEY and CDR2 as SMNVEV (reference sequence).

The chain employs TRBV5-8 and TRBJ1-1, with D maybe TRBD1 (6 bases). The CDR3 length is 14 residues. Trimming stripped 2 bases from V and 0 bases from J, with 8 bases between. The germline V gene has CDR1 SGHTS and CDR2 YDEGEE. The CDR3 here is CASSFDRMNTEAFF. Written as DNA, the CDR3 is TGTGCCAGCAGCTTTGACAGGATGAACACTGAAGCTTTCTTT. The whole variable domain, filled in from reference TRBV5-8 and TRBJ1-1, reads EAGVTQSPTHLIKTRGQQATLRCSPISGHTSVYWYQQALGLGLQFLLWYDEGEERNRGNFPPRFSGRQFPNYSSELNVNALELEDSALYLCASSFDRMNTEAFFGQGTRLTVV.

V and J are TRBV20-1 and TRBJ2-3; 10 bases fit TRBD2. The V segment lost 3 bases and the J segment 4 bases; nucleotides outside the gene matches: 7. The CDR3 is 15 residues long. Germline values: CDR1 DFQATT, CDR2 SNEGSKA (reference sequence). CDR3 DNA sequence: TGCAGTGCTAGGGCTATAAGCGGGGGGGCAGATACGCAGTATTTT. This codes for CSARAISGGADTQYF.

This clonotype was picked up one time. The rearrangement uses TRBV10-2 and TRBJ2-5; either TRBD1 or TRBD2 may fit D (5 bases each). V lost 6 bases and J 5 bases, leaving 13 bases between the germline ends. This CDR3 has 13 residues. Germline assignment: CDR1 WSHSY and CDR2 SAAADI. CDR3 loop: CASRPGTLETQYF. CDR3 bases: TGCGCCAGCAGACCCGGGACCCTTGAGACCCAGTACTTC.

J is TRBJ2-7 and V is TRBV4-1; D gene unclear. Germline V gene sequence: CDR1 MGHRA, CDR2 YSYEKL. The CDR3 is made up of 15 amino acids. The V end was cut by 3 bases, the J end by 0 bases, with 12 bases between. CDR3 DNA sequence: TGCGCCAGCAGCCAGGCACACAGTAGCTCCTACGAGCAGTACTTC. Translation gives CASSQAHSSSYEQYF.

J is TRBJ1-1 and V is TRBV7-2; D is perhaps TRBD1 (6 bases). The ends were cut back, 4 bases at V and 3 bases at J, with 15 bases in the middle. The CDR3 is made up of 15 amino acids. Germline loops: CDR1 SGHTA, CDR2 FQGNSA. The CDR3 bases are TGTGCCAGCAGCTCTGAATTACAGGGATACACTGAAGCTTTCTTT. Amino acids: CASSSELQGYTEAFF. The variable domain in full, completed from reference TRBV7-2 and TRBJ1-1, reads GAGVSQSPSNKVTEKGKDVELRCDPISGHTALYWYRQSLGQGLEFLIYFQGNSAPDKSGLPSDRFSAERTGGSVSTLTIQRTQQEDSAVYLCASSSELQGYTEAFFGQGTRLTVV.

V and J are TRBV3-1 and TRBJ1-1; D possibly corresponds to TRBD1 (5 bases). Trimming left V 0 bases short and J 2 bases short, with 10 bases between. CDR1 LGHDT and CDR2 YNNKEL come from the germline V gene (reference sequence). This CDR3 region has 15 residues. The CDR3 region has the DNA TGTGCCAGCAGCCAAGATAAGACAGCAAACACTGAAGCTTTCTTT. Residues: CASSQDKTANTEAFF. Based on the CDR3 plus reference TRBV3-1 and TRBJ1-1, the full variable domain is DTAVSQTPKYLVTQMGNDKSIKCEQNLGHDTMYWYKQDSKKFLKIMFSYNNKELIINETVPNRFSPKSPDKAHLNLHINSLELGDSAVYFCASSQDKTANTEAFFGQGTRLTVV.

This clonotype occurred once. The J gene is TRBJ2-1, the V gene TRBV12-3 or TRBV12-4; 8 nucleotides line up with TRBD2. Trimming took 3 bases from V and 5 from J; bases not matched to a gene: 6. The CDR3 covers 15 residues. The CDR3 region is CASSFDSGENNEQFF. CDR3 nucleotide sequence: TGTGCCAGCAGTTTTGATAGCGGGGAAAACAATGAGCAGTTCTTC.

The genes are TRBV19 and TRBJ2-2; D might be TRBD1 (6 bases). Between the trimmed V and J ends, which lost 5 bases and 6 bases, there was a span of 10 bases. Germline lookup yields CDR1 LNHDA and CDR2 SQIVND (reference sequence). The CDR3 runs to 13 residues. The chain's CDR3 is CASSVRQAGELFF. CDR3 coding DNA: TGTGCCAGTAGTGTAAGACAGGCCGGGGAGCTGTTTTTT.

The V call is TRBV11-1, the J call TRBJ2-2, with a weak D call TRBD1 (5 bases). CDR1 is SGHAT and CDR2 is FQDESV in the germline V gene (reference sequence). The CDR3 runs to 22 residues. Trimming pared 3 bases from V and 6 bases from J, leaving 35 bases between. The CDR3 DNA sequence: TGTGCCAGCAGCTTCCCCGCTGAGATGGCCAGGGTAGGAGAAGTGCGCGCCGGGGAGCTGTTTTTT. Protein: CASSFPAEMARVGEVRAGELFF.

This sequence joins TRBV11-2 and TRBJ2-7; tentatively, D is TRBD2 (6 bases). Germline CDR1 reads SGHAT; CDR2 reads FQNNGV. This CDR3 comprises 14 residues. Trimming took off 5 bases at V and 6 bases at J, with 17 bases between the two ends. This CDR3 is CASSPPGGPGEQYF. As DNA, the CDR3 is TGTGCCAGCAGCCCCCCAGGAGGGCCGGGCGAGCAGTACTTC.

The chain joins TRBV5-1 to TRBJ1-1; TRBD1 matches 8 bases. Germline V gives CDR1 SGHRS, CDR2 YFSETQ. This CDR3 is built from 15 residues. The ends lost 0 bases at V and 2 bases at J; junction bases unmatched: 3. CDR3 residues: CASSLAQGANTEAFF. DNA for the CDR3: TGCGCCAGCAGCTTGGCCCAGGGGGCAAACACTGAAGCTTTCTTT.

V usage is TRBV10-3 and J usage is TRBJ2-2; 8 nucleotides match TRBD1. Germline V gives CDR1 ENHRY, CDR2 SYGVKD. The CDR3 spans 17 residues. Trimming removed 4 bases from V and 3 bases from J; junction bases left unmatched: 10. The chain's CDR3 is CAISGRPGQEDTGELFF. In nucleotides, the CDR3 is TGTGCCATCAGTGGACGACCGGGACAGGAGGACACCGGGGAGCTGTTTTTT.

This sequence joins TRBV7-9 and TRBJ2-7; no firm D call. CDR3 length equals 12 residues. V was shortened by 5 bases and J by 5 bases, with 10 bases between the two germline ends. Germline-derived CDR1 and CDR2 are SEHNR and FQNEAQ (reference sequence). DNA for the CDR3: TGTGCCAGCAGCCCCCTCTACAACGAGCAGTACTTC. The encoded protein is CASSPLYNEQYF.

This clonotype is a singleton in its sample. This chain uses TRBV27 with TRBJ1-2, with 7 bases lining up with TRBD1. This CDR3 is 17 amino acids long. Germline assignment: CDR1 MNHEY and CDR2 SMNVEV (reference sequence). V lost 5 bases to trimming and J lost 2 bases; unmatched junction nucleotides: 14. CDR3 amino acids: CASSTFTEGAANYGYTF. DNA of the CDR3: TGTGCCAGCAGTACGTTCACCGAGGGGGCAGCCAACTATGGCTACACCTTC.

The CDR3 loop is CSARWAGSTEAFF. CDR3 sequence (DNA): TGCAGTGCTAGATGGGCGGGGTCCACTGAAGCTTTCTTT. V and J are TRBV20-1 and TRBJ1-1; D gene ambiguous. V was pared by 2 bases and J by 4 bases, with 11 bases between. This CDR3 has 13 amino acids. CDR1 and CDR2 (germline): DFQATT, SNEGSKA (reference sequence).

The chain combines TRBV7-9 with TRBJ2-7; perhaps TRBD2 as D (6 bases). From germline, CDR1 is SEHNR and CDR2 FQNEAQ (reference sequence). Trimming removed 5 bases from V and 3 bases from J, with 20 bases in between. This CDR3 has 16 residues. CDR3: CASSPPFGAGLYEQYF. The CDR3 DNA reads TGTGCCAGCAGCCCCCCGTTCGGCGCGGGACTCTACGAGCAGTACTTC.

The chain joins TRBV4-1 to TRBJ2-5; 13 bases agree with TRBD2. Unmatched junction bases numbered 14, after V lost 2 bases and J lost 2 bases. CDR1 is MGHRA and CDR2 is YSYEKL in the germline V gene. This CDR3 has 20 residues. CDR3 nucleotide sequence: TGCGCCAGCAGCCAAATCGTCGGGACTAGCGGGGCTAAAGGACAAGAGACCCAGTACTTC. This encodes CASSQIVGTSGAKGQETQYF.

The gene calls are TRBV7-9 and TRBJ1-1; the match to TRBD1 covers 7 bases. This CDR3 region has 14 residues. CDR1 and CDR2 (germline): SEHNR, FQNEAQ (reference sequence). The ends lost 5 bases at V and 4 bases at J; junction bases unmatched: 7. The CDR3 spells CASSPTGTGTEAFF. As DNA, the CDR3 is TGTGCCAGCAGCCCGACAGGGACCGGCACTGAAGCTTTCTTT.

V is TRBV27 and J is TRBJ2-7, with TRBD2 matching over 10 bases. CDR1 and CDR2 (germline): MNHEY, SMNVEV (reference sequence). J was trimmed by 1 base and V by 5 bases; bases with no gene match: 8. The CDR3 loop spans 16 amino acids. The CDR3 loop reads CASSLTSSGSSYEQYF. The DNA for the CDR3 is TGTGCCAGCAGTCTCACCTCTAGCGGGAGTTCCTACGAGCAGTACTTC.

The V gene is TRBV5-5, the J gene TRBJ2-3; no firm D call. Germline assignment: CDR1 SGHKS and CDR2 YYEKEE (reference sequence). With 0 bases removed from V and 0 bases from J, the gap between germline ends came to 11 bases. The CDR3 loop spans 16 amino acids. The CDR3 DNA follows: TGTGCCAGCAGCTTGGGGTCAGGAGCCAGCACAGATACGCAGTATTTT. Protein: CASSLGSGASTDTQYF.

The genes are TRBV20-1 and TRBJ2-1; D gene unclear. This CDR3 has 14 amino acids. Germline V lookup: CDR1 DFQATT, CDR2 SNEGSKA (reference sequence). V was shortened by 0 bases and J by 8 bases, with 14 bases between the two germline ends. The DNA of the CDR3 is TGCAGTGCTAGAGATTCGGTTTCAACTGATGAGCAGTTCTTC. Residues: CSARDSVSTDEQFF.

The rearrangement links TRBV30 to TRBJ1-1, with 8 bases identical to TRBD1. The germline CDR1 and CDR2 sequences are GTSNPN and SVGIG (reference sequence). CDR3 length equals 15 residues. V shed 4 bases, J shed 1 base, and the junction held 8 bases outside the gene matches. The CDR3 bases are TGTGCCTGGACCGGAGGACAGGGCGGGAACACTGAAGCTTTCTTT. This codes for CAWTGGQGGNTEAFF.

The chain recombines TRBV4-2 with TRBJ2-7; possibly TRBD1 for D (7 bases). This CDR3 contains 14 residues. The V end was cut by 4 bases, the J end by 6 bases, with 16 bases between. The germline gives CDR1 LGHNA, CDR2 YNFKEQ. In DNA form, the CDR3 reads TGTGCCAGCAGCCCCCGACAGGGAGGCGGCGAGCAGTACTTC. This sequence encodes CASSPRQGGGEQYF.

This rearrangement joins TRBV27 to TRBJ2-1; no clear D gene. The germline V gene encodes CDR1 MNHEY and CDR2 SMNVEV (reference sequence). This CDR3 has 14 residues. V lost 3 bases to trimming and J lost 5 bases, with 11 bases between them. The CDR3 reads CASSLPGVDNEQFF. In nucleotides, the CDR3 is TGTGCCAGCAGTTTGCCAGGTGTAGACAATGAGCAGTTCTTC.

This rearrangement joins TRBV28 to TRBJ1-5; possible D gene TRBD1, 6 bases. Germline V gives CDR1 MDHEN, CDR2 SYDVKM. This CDR3 has 15 residues. V was pared by 5 bases and J by 7 bases, with 18 bases between. The CDR3 DNA reads as TGTGCCAGCAGTACTAGGACAGCATCAGGGCAGCCCCAGCATTTT. This translates into CASSTRTASGQPQHF.

This rearrangement joins TRBV25-1 to TRBJ1-2; D call uncertain. V lost 5 bases to trimming and J lost 5 bases, with 21 bases between them. Germline assignment: CDR1 MGHDK and CDR2 SYGVNS. This CDR3 region has 16 residues. The CDR3: CASSSSGQPPLYGYTF. DNA of the CDR3: TGTGCCAGCAGTTCAAGCGGTCAGCCTCCGTTGTATGGCTACACCTTC.